This T cell receptor (beta chain) was captured by sequencing in a study of chemoradiotherapy in HPV16-positive cancers (dated by TCRdb to between 2020 and 2023). A note on the overall study: Candidate HPV-specific T-cell clones and common TCR motifs were defined by functional T-cell assays performed on cells from two HPV16-positive patients. The study set out to ask whether T-cell immunity against the HPV oncoproteins E6 and E7 changes over the course of chemoradiotherapy and whether that immunity affects survival. The candidate HPV-specific TCRs and motifs were then tracked in TCR repertoires from around 86 patients with HPV-related cancers. Findings and caveats that apply to the study as a whole: Improved recurrence-free survival in HPV16-positive patients was associated with expansion of HPV-responsive T cells during chemoradiotherapy. The survival association was reported for HPV16-positive patients, and the functional definition of HPV-specific T cells was derived from only two HPV16-positive patients. Expansion of candidate HPV-specific clones and E7-related TCR motifs was observed in the tumor microenvironment during treatment, whereas no such expansion was observed for non-HPV-specific T cells.

Because repertoires were sampled repeatedly during chemoradiotherapy, clonal expansion in the tumor microenvironment could be followed. A note on this clone: The target of this receptor is not known. Base qualities are not at hand, and no much larger clone is one base apart.

V gives up 3 bases and J gives up 6 bases, and the segment between their germline ends measures 12 bases. In the germline V gene (reference sequence), CDR1 corresponds to LNHDA and CDR2 to SQIVND. From the cysteine up to the phenylalanine, the CDR3 has a length of 14 residues. Just CDR3 DNA is preserved here, 42 bases in frame from base 1. Receptor amplification or capture employed the immunoSEQ multiplex PCR assay. TCRdb re-hosts the immuneACCESS table, in-frame sequences only. Its copies lack some clones; in the studies checked, an unresolved V gene accounts for under half of them, and the cause for the rest is not known. Across this sample there are about 6,600 clones, with over 75% seen only once. The ten most abundant clones make up about 7.6% of the sample.

The rearrangement combines TRBV19 with TRBJ1-5; TRBD1 is a possible D gene, resting on 5 matching bases. The sequencing used tumor tissue, collected from a patient who underwent chemoradiotherapy. This clonotype originated in a human donor with HPV-associated anogenital cancer. The DNA sequence reads TGTGCCAGTAGTATCAGCTCGGGGACTCAGCCCCAGCATTTT. Its translation is CASSISSGTQPQHF.